This TCR beta chain was profiled in a study of PD-1 blockade in classical Hodgkin lymphoma. Study-level information: Patients received nivolumab 3 mg/kg intravenously every 2 weeks.

Note on this clone: What it recognizes is unknown.

Study-wide points: CD4+ TCR diversity climbed significantly by C4D1, unlike CD8+ TCR diversity. Underlying causes for the observed repertoire differences were not defined, possibly disease activity or prior therapy.

Germline CDR1 reads WNHNN; CDR2 reads SYGVQD (reference sequence). V gave up 0 bases and J gave up 8 bases, with 13 bases separating them. The CDR3 extends over 15 amino acids. Generated by immunoSEQ multiplex PCR, the TCRdb table keeps only in-frame clones and is missing some. This table holds about 31,000 clones, more than 65% found once. All trial patients relapsed after autologous stem cell transplantation. The best responses consisted of complete response, partial response or progressive disease. The rearrangement links TRBV10-1 to TRBJ2-2; possible D gene TRBD1, 6 bases. Sequenced here: peripheral blood mononuclear cells (PBMCs), sampled before the second cycle of nivolumab. This clonotype was sampled from a human donor with classical Hodgkin lymphoma. The CDR3 sequence: CASSESMTGAGELFF. In DNA, the CDR3 is TGCGCCAGCAGTGAGTCAATGACAGGCGCGGGGGAGCTGTTTTTT.